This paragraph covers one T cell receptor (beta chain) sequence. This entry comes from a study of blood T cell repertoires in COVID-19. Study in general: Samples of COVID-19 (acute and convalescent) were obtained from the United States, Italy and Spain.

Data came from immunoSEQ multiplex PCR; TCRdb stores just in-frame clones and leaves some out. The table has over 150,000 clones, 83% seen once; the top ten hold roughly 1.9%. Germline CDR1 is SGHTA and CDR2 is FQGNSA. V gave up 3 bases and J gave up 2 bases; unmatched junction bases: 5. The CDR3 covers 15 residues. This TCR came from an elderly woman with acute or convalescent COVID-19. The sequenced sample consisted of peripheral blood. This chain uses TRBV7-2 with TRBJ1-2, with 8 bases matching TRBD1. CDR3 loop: CASSFDRGVNYGYTF. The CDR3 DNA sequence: TGTGCCAGCAGCTTCGACAGGGGAGTCAACTATGGCTACACCTTC.